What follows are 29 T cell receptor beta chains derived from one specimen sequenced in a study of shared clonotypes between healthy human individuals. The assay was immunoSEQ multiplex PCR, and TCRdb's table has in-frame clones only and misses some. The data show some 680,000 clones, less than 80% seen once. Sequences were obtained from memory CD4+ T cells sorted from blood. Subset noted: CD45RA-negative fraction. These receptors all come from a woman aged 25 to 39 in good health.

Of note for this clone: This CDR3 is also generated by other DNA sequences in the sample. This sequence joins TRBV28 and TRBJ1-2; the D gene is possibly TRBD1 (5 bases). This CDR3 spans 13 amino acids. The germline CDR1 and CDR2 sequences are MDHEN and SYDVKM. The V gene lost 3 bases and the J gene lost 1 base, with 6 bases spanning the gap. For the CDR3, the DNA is TGTGCCAGCAGTTTGGGACTTAACTATGGCTACACCTTC. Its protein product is CASSLGLNYGYTF.

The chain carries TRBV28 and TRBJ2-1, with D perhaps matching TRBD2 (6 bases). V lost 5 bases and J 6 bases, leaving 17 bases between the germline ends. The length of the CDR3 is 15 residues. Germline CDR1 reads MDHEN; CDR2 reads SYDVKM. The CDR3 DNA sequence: TGTGCCAGCAGTCCCGGGAGCAGCTACTCCAATGAGCAGTTCTTC. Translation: CASSPGSSYSNEQFF.

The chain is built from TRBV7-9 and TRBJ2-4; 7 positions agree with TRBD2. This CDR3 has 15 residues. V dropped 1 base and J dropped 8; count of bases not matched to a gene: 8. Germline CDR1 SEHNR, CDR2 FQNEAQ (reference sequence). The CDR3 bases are TGTGCCAGCAGCTTAGGATCTAGCGGAAGCCACATTCAGTACTTC. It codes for CASSLGSSGSHIQYF.

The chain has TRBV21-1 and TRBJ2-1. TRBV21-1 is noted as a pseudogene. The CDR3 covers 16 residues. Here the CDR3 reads CASSKRGQAESHEQFF. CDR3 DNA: TGTGCCAGCAGCAAAAGGGGCCAAGCGGAGAGTCATGAGCAGTTCTTC.

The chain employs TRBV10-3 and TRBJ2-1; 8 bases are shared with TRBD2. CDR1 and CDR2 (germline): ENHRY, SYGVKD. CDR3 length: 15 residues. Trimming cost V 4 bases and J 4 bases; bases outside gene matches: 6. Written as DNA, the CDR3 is TGTGCCATCAGTGGTTATAGCGGGATGTACAATGAGCAGTTCTTC. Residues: CAISGYSGMYNEQFF.

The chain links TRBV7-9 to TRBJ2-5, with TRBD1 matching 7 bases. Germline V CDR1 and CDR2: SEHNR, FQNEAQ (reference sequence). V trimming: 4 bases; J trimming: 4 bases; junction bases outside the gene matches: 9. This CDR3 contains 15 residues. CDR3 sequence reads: CASSYPGTARETQYF. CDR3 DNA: TGTGCCAGCAGCTACCCAGGGACAGCAAGAGAGACCCAGTACTTC.

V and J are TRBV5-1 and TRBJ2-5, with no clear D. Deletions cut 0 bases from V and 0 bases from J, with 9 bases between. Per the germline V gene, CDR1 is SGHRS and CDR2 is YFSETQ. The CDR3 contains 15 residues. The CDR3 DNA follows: TGCGCCAGCAGCTTGGCCACTGATTACCAAGAGACCCAGTACTTC. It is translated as CASSLATDYQETQYF. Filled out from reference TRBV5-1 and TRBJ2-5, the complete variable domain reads KAGVTQTPRYLIKTRGQQVTLSCSPISGHRSVSWYQQTPGQGLQFLFEYFSETQRNKGNFPGRFSGRQFSNSRSEMNVSTLELGDSALYLCASSLATDYQETQYFGPGTRLLVL.

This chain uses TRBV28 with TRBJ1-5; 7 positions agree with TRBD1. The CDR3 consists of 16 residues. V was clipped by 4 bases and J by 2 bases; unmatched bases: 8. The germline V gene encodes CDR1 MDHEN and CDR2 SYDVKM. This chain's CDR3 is CASSSFQGGGNQPQHF. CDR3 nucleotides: TGTGCCAGCAGTTCCTTCCAGGGGGGCGGCAATCAGCCCCAGCATTTT.

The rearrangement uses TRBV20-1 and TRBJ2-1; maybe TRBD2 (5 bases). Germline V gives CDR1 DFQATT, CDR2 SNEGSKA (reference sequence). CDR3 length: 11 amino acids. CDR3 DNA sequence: TGCCTCCCGGGATTCTACAATGAGCAGTTCTTC. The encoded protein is CLPGFYNEQFF.

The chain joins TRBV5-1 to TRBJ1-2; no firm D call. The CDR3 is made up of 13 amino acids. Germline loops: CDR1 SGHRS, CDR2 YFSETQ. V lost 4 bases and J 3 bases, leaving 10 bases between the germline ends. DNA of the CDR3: TGCGCCAGCAGCGACATTCAGGACTATGGCTACACCTTC. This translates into CASSDIQDYGYTF. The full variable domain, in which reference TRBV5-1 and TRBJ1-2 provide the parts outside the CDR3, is KAGVTQTPRYLIKTRGQQVTLSCSPISGHRSVSWYQQTPGQGLQFLFEYFSETQRNKGNFPGRFSGRQFSNSRSEMNVSTLELGDSALYLCASSDIQDYGYTFGSGTRLTVV.

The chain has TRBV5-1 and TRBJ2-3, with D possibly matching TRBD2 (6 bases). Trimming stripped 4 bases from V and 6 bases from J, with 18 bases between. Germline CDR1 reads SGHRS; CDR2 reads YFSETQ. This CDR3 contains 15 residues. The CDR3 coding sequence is TGCGCCAGCAGCATCCGGGAGACGGGACCCGATACGCAGTATTTT. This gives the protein CASSIRETGPDTQYF.

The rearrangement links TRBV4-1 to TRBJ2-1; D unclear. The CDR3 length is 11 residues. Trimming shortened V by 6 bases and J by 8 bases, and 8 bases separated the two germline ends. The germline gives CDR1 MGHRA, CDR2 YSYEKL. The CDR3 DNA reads TGCGCCAGCAGTCTTCAGGATGAGCAGTTCTTC. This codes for CASSLQDEQFF.

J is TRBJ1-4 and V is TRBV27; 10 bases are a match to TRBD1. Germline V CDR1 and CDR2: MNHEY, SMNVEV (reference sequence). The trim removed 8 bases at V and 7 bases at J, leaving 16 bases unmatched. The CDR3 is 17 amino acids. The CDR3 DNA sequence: TGTGCCAGCGGGAGGATATTTCGCGGGACAGGGGCTGAAAAACTGTTTTTT. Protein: CASGRIFRGTGAEKLFF.

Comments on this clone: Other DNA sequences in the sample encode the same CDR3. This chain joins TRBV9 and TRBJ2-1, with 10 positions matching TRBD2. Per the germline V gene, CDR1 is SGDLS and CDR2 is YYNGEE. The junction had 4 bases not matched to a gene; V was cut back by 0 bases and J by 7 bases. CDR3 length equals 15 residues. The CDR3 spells CASSVASGRGNEQFF. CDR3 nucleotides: TGTGCCAGCAGCGTAGCTAGCGGGAGAGGTAATGAGCAGTTCTTC. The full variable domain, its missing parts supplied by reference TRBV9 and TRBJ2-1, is DSGVTQTPKHLITATGQRVTLRCSPRSGDLSVYWYQQSLDQGLQFLIQYYNGEERAKGNILERFSAQQFPDLHSELNLSSLELGDSALYFCASSVASGRGNEQFFGPGTRLTVL.

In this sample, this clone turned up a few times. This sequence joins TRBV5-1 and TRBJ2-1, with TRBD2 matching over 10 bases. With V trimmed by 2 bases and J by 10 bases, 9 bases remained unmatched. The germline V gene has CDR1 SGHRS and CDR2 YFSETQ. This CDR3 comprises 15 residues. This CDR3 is CASSLSLAGVAEQFF. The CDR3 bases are TGCGCCAGCAGCTTAAGTCTAGCGGGAGTTGCGGAGCAGTTCTTC.

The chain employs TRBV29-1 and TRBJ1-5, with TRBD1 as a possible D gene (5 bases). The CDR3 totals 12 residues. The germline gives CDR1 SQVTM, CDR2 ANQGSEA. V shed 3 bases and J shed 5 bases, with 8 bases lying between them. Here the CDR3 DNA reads TGCAGCGTTGAGGGGGACGATCAGCCCCAGCATTTT. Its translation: CSVEGDDQPQHF.

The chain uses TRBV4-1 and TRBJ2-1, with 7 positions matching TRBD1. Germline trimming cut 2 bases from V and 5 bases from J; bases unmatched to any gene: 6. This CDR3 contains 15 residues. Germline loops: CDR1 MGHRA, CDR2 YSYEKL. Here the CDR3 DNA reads TGCGCCAGCAGCCAACCCCGGACAGGTAACAATGAGCAGTTCTTC. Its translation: CASSQPRTGNNEQFF.

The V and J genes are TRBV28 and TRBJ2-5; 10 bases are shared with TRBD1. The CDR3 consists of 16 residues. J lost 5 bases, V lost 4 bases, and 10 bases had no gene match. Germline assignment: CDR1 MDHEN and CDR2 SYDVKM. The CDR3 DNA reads TGTGCCAGCAGTTCGCCGGGACAGGGGTCTTTGGAGACCCAGTACTTC. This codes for CASSSPGQGSLETQYF.

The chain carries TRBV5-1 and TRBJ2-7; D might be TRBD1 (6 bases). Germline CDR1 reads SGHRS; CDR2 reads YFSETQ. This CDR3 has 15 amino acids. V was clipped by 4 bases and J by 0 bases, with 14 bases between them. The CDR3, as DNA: TGCGCCAGCAGCCCAGGACAGCTCGACTCCTACGAGCAGTACTTC. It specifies CASSPGQLDSYEQYF.

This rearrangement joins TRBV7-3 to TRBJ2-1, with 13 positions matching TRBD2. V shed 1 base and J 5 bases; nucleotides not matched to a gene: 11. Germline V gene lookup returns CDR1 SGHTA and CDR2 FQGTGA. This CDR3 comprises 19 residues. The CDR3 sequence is CASSLIGRTSGRGDNEQFF. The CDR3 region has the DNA TGTGCCAGCAGCTTAATCGGTCGGACTAGCGGGAGAGGAGACAATGAGCAGTTCTTC.

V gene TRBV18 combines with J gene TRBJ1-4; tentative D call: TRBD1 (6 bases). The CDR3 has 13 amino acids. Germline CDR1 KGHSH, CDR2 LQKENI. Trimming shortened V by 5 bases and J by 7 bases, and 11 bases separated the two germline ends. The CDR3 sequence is CASSGGGSEKLFF. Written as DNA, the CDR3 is TGTGCCAGCTCAGGCGGGGGCTCTGAAAAACTGTTTTTT.

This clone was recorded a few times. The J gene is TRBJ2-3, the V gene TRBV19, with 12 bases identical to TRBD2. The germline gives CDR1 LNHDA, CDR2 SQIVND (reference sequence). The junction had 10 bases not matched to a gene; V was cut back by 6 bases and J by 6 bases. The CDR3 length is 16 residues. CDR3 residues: CASRHRLAGGLDTQYF. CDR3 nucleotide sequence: TGTGCCAGTAGGCACCGGCTAGCGGGAGGGTTGGATACGCAGTATTTT.

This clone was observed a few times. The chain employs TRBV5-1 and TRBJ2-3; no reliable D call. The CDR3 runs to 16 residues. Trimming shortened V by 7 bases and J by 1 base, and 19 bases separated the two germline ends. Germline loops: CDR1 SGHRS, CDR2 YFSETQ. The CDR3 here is CASVSGHDTGTDTQYF. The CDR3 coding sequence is TGCGCCAGCGTCTCGGGCCATGATACAGGCACAGATACGCAGTATTTT.

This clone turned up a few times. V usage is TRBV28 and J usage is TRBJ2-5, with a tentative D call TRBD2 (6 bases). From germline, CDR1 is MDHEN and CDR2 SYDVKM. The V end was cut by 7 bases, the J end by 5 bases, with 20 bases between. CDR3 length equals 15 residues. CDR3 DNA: TGTGCCAGCACCCGGACGAGACTAGGGGCGGAGACCCAGTACTTC. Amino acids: CASTRTRLGAETQYF.

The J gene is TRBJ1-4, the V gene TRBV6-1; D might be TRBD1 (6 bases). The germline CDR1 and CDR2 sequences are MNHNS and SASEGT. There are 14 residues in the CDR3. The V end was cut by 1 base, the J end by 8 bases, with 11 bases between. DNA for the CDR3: TGTGCCAGCAGTGAAGGACAGGCCGTGGAAAAACTGTTTTTT. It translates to CASSEGQAVEKLFF.

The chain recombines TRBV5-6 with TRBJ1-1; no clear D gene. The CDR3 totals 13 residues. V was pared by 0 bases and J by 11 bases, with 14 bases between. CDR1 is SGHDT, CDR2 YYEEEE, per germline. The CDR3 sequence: CASSLAGVSGAFF. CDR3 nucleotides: TGTGCCAGCAGCTTGGCCGGGGTAAGTGGGGCTTTCTTT.

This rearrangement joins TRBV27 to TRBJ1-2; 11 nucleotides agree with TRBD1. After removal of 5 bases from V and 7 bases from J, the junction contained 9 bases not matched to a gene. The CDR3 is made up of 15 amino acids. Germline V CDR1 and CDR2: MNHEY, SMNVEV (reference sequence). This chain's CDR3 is CASSPGQGARGGYTF. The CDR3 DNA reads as TGTGCCAGCAGTCCCGGACAGGGGGCGCGTGGTGGCTACACCTTC.

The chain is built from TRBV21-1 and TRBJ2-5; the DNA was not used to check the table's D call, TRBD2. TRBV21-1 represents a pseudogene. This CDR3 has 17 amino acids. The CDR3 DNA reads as TGTGCCAGCAGCAATAGCCTACCTGCGGGGTTCCAAGAGACCCAGTACTTC. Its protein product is CASSNSLPAGFQETQYF.

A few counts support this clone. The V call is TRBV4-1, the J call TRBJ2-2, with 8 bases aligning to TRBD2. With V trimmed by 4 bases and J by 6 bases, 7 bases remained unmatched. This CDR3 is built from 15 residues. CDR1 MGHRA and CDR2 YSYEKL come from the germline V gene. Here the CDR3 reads CASSPGTSISGELFF. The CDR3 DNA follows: TGCGCCAGCAGCCCTGGGACTAGTATCTCCGGGGAGCTGTTTTTT.